The T cell receptor beta chain described here comes from a study of T-cell memory formation after mild COVID-19. Notes on the study in general: In pre-infection memory, a portion of responding clones appeared, which suggested that cross-reactive memory joined. Nothing confirmed that second-wave clones peaking on day 37 were specific for SARS-CoV-2. Later expanders leaned CD4+, whereas day 15 to 85 contracting clones were balanced CD4/CD8.

5'RACE with constant-segment primers yielded barcoded, UMI-tagged TCR alpha and TCR beta cDNA libraries. TCRdb reprocessed the 5' RACE reads via MiXCR and lists one record per CDR3 protein. The table records 300,000 to 350,000 distinct CDR3 sequences, 14% of them present only once. This clonotype has just a few counts. What it recognizes is unknown. Sequencing was performed on PBMCs or a T cell subset sorted from them (not recorded which). The source of this sequence is a man in his late teens or twenties who had mild COVID-19 (a few samples of this study predate the infection). Cell type and time point are not known.

This chain's CDR3 is CASSQEGVGGAEAFF. CDR3 in DNA: TGCGCCAGCAGCCAAGAGGGGGTGGGGGGTGCTGAAGCTTTCTTT. This rearrangement joins TRBV4-3 to TRBJ1-1; a weak D match, TRBD1 (5 bases). Germline V gene sequence: CDR1 LGHNA, CDR2 YSLEER. The CDR3 is made up of 15 amino acids. V lost 0 bases and J lost 6, with 14 bases in between.